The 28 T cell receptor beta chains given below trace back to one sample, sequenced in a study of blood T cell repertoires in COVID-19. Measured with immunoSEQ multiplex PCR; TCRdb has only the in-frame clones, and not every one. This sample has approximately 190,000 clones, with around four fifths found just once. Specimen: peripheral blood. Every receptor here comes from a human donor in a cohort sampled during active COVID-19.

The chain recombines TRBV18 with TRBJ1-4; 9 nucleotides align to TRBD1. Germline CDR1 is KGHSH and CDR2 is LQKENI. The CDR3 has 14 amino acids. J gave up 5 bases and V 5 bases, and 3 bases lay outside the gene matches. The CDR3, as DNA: TGTGCCAGCTCAAGGGACAGGGTCAATGAAAAACTGTTTTTT. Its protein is CASSRDRVNEKLFF.

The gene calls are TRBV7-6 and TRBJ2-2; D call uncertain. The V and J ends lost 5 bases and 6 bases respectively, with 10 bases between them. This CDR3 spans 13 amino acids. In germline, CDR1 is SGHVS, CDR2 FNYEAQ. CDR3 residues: CASSALVSGELFF. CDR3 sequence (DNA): TGTGCCAGCAGCGCGCTAGTGTCCGGGGAGCTGTTTTTT. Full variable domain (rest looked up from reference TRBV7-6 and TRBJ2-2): GAGVSQSPRYKVTKRGQDVALRCDPISGHVSLYWYRQALGQGPEFLTYFNYEAQQDKSGLPNDRFSAERPEGSISTLTIQRTEQRDSAMYRCASSALVSGELFFGEGSRLTVL.

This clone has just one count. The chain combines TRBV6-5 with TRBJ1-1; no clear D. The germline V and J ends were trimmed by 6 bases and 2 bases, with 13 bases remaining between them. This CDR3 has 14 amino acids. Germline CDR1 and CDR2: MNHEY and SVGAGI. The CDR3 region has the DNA TGTGCCAGCAGCCGAGGGCGAGGTAACACTGAAGCTTTCTTT. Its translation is CASSRGRGNTEAFF.

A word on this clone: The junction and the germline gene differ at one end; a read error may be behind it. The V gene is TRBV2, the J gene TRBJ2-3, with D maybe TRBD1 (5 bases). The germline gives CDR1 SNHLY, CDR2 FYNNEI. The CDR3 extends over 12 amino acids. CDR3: CASREQAPGASF. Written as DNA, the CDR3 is TGTGCCAGCAGAGAACAGGCCCCTGGGGCTTCCTTT.

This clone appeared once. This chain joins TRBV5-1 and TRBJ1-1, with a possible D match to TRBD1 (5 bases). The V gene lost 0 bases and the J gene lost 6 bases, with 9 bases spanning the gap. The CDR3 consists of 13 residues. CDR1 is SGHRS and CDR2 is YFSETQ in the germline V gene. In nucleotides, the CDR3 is TGCGCCAGCAGCTTGGTTGGCAGGGCTGAAGCTTTCTTT. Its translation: CASSLVGRAEAFF.

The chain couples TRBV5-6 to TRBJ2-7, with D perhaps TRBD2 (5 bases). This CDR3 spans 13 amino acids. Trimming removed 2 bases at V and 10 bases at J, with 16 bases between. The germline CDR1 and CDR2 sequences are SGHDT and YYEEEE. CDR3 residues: CASSFLGSGYQYV. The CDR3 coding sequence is TGTGCCAGCAGCTTTCTGGGCAGCGGCTACCAGTACGTC.

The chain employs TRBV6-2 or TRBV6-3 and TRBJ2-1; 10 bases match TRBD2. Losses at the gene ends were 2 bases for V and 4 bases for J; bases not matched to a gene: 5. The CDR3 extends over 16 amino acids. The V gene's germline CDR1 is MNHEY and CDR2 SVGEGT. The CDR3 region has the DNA TGTGCCAGCAGTTACCCTAGCGGGAGTTTTTACAATGAGCAGTTCTTC. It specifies CASSYPSGSFYNEQFF.

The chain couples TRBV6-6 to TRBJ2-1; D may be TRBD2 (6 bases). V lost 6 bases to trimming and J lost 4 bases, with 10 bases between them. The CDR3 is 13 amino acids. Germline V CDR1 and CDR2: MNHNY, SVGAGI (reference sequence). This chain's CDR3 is CASRRESYNEQFF. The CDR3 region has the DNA TGTGCCAGCAGACGGGAGTCATACAATGAGCAGTTCTTC.

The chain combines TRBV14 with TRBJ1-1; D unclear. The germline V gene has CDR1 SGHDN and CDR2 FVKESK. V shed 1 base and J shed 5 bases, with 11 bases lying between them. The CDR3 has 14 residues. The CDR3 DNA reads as TGTGCCAGCAGCCAAGTCATCCTAGGAACTGAAGCTTTCTTT. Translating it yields CASSQVILGTEAFF.

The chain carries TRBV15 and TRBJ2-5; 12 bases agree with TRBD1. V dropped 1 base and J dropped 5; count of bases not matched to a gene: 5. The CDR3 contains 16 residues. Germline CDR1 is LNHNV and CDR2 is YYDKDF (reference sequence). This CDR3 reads CATSRGGQGALETQYF. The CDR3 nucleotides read TGTGCCACCAGCAGAGGGGGACAGGGGGCCCTGGAGACCCAGTACTTC.

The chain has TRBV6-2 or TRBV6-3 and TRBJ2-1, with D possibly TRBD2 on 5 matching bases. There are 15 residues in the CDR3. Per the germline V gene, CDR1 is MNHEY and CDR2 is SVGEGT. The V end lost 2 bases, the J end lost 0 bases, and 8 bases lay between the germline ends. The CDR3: CASSYRLASYNEQFF. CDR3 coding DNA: TGTGCCAGCAGTTACCGGCTAGCCTCCTACAATGAGCAGTTCTTC.

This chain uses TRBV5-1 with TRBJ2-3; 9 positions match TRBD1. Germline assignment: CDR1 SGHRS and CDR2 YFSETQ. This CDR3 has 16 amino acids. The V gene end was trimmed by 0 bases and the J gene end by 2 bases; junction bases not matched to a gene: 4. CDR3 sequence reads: CASSLDRGPPTDTQYF. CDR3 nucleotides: TGCGCCAGCAGCTTGGACAGGGGGCCCCCCACAGATACGCAGTATTTT.

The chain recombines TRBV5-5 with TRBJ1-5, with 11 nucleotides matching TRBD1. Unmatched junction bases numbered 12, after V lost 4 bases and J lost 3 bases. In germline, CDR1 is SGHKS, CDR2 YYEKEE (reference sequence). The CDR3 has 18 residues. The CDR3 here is CASSARRTGQGVNQPQHF. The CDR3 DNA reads TGTGCCAGCAGCGCCCGGAGAACGGGACAGGGGGTCAATCAGCCCCAGCATTTT.

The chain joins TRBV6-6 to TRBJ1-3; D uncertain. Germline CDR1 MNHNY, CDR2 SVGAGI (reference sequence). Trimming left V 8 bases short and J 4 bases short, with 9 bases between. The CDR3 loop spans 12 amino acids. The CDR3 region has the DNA TGTGCCAGCTCGACACAGGGAAACACCATATATTTT. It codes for CASSTQGNTIYF.

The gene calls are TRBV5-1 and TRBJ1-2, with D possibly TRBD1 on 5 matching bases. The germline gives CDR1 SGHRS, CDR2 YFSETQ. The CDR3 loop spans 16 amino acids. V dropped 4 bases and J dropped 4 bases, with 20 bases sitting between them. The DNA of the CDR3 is TGCGCCAGCAGCGAACGACCCGGGGGATTACGCTATGGCTACACCTTC. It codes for CASSERPGGLRYGYTF.

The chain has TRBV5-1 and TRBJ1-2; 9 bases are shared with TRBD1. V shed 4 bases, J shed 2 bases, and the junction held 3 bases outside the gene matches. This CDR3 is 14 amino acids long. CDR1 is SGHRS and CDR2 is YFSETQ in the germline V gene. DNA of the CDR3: TGCGCCAGCAGCCCCGGGACAGGGAACTATGGCTACACCTTC. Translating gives CASSPGTGNYGYTF.

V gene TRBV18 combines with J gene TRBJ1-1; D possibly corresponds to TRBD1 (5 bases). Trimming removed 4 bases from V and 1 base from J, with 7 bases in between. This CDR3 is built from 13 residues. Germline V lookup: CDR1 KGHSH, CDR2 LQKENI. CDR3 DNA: TGTGCCAGCTCACGTGGACAGAACACTGAAGCTTTCTTT. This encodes CASSRGQNTEAFF.

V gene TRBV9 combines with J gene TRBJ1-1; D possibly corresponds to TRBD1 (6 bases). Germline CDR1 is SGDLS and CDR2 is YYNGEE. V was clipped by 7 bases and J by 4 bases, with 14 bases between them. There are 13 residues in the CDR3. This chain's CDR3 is CASAFSGATEAFF. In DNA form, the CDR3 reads TGTGCCAGCGCCTTCTCAGGGGCCACTGAAGCTTTCTTT.

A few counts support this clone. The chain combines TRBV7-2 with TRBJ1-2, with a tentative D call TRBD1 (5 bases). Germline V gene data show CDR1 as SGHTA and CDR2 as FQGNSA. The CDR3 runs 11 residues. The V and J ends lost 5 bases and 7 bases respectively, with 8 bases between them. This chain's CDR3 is CASSPGVGYTF. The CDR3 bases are TGTGCCAGCAGCCCGGGGGTTGGCTACACCTTC.

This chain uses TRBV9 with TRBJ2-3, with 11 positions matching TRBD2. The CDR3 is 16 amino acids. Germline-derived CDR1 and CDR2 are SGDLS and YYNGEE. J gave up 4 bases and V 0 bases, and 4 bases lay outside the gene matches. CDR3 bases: TGTGCCAGCAGCGTAGCTAGCGGGAGGAGCGCAGATACGCAGTATTTT. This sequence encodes CASSVASGRSADTQYF.

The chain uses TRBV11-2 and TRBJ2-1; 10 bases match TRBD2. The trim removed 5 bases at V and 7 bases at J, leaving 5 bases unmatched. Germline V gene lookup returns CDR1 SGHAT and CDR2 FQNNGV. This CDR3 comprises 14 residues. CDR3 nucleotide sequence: TGTGCCAGCAGCCTAGGACTAGCGGTGAATGAGCAGTTCTTC. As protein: CASSLGLAVNEQFF.

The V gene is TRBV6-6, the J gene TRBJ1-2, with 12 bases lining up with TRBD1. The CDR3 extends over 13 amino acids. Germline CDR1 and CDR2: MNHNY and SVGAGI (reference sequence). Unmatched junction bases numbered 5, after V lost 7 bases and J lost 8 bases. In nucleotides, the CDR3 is TGTGCCAGCAAAACCGGGACAGGGGGCGGCTACACCTTC. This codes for CASKTGTGGGYTF.

The CDR3, as DNA: TGTGCCAGTAGTATTTCCAGACAGGGGACCTACGAGCAGTACTTC. Its protein product is CASSISRQGTYEQYF. The rearrangement joins TRBV19 to TRBJ2-7; 8 positions match TRBD1. The CDR3 totals 15 residues. J was trimmed by 2 bases and V by 3 bases; bases with no gene match: 6. The germline V gene encodes CDR1 LNHDA and CDR2 SQIVND (reference sequence).

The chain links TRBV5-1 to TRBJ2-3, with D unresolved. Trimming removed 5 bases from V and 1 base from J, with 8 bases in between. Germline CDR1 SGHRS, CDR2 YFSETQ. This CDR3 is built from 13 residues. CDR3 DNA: TGCGCCAGCAGATGGGCAGGCACAGATACGCAGTATTTT. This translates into CASRWAGTDTQYF.

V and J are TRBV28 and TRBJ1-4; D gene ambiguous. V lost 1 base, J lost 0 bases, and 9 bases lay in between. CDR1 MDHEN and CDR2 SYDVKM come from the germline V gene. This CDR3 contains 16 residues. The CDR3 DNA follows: TGTGCCAGCAGTTTATCCGTATCTGCAACTAATGAAAAACTGTTTTTT. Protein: CASSLSVSATNEKLFF.

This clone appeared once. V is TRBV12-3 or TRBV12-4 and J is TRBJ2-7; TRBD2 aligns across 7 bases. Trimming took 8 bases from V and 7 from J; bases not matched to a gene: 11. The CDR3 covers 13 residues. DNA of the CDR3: TGTGCCAGCTTGTTGTATCCGGGGGGTGAGCAGTACTTC. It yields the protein CASLLYPGGEQYF.

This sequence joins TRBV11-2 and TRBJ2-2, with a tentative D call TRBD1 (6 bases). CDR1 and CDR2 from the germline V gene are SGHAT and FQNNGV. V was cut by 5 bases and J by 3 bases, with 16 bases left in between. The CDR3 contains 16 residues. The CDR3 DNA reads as TGTGCCAGCAGCCTAATCAGGGGTAGGGACACCGGGGAGCTGTTTTTT. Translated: CASSLIRGRDTGELFF.

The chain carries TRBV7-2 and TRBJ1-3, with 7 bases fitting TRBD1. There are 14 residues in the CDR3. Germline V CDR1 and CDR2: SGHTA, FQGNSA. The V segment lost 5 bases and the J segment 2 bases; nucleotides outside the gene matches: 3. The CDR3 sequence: CASSRTGTGNTIYF. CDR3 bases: TGTGCCAGCAGCCGGACAGGAACTGGAAACACCATATATTTT. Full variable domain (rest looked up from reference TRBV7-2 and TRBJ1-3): GAGVSQSPSNKVTEKGKDVELRCDPISGHTALYWYRQSLGQGLEFLIYFQGNSAPDKSGLPSDRFSAERTGGSVSTLTIQRTQQEDSAVYLCASSRTGTGNTIYFGEGSWLTVV.